The clone carrying this TCR beta chain was found once. The sample comes from a study of lymphopenia after photon versus proton radiotherapy. V lost 6 bases and J lost 7, with 16 bases in between. This CDR3 has 14 residues. Germline loops: CDR1 MDHEN, CDR2 SYDVKM. The data were produced by immunoSEQ multiplex PCR, yet TCRdb's version contains in-frame clones alone and is incomplete. The sample consists of under 20,000 clones, 80% to 95% of them appearing once. The V and J genes are TRBV28 and TRBJ1-5, with D possibly being TRBD1 (6 bases). The sample was peripheral blood, taken from a patient treated with photon-based radiotherapy. The receptor was derived from a man aged 55 to 70 with pancreatic cancer. DNA for the CDR3: TGTGCCAGCAGGCCACAGGGAAAAGGGCAGCCCCAGCATTTT. Encoded protein: CASRPQGKGQPQHF.